These 14 T cell receptor beta chains were sequenced from one sample in a study of T cell repertoires in cytomegalovirus infection (dated by TCRdb to about 2019). These reads were obtained on an Illumina HiSeq 1500. TCRdb itself trimmed the public reads at Q25 with fastp, ran MiXCR and retained productive beta chains. Under each unique CDR3 protein, matching rows form one entry showing the most common genes and DNA. The sample data list approximately 320,000 distinct CDR3 sequences, and more than 9% of these were observed just once. The ten largest clones represent about 4.5% of the sample. The specimen sequenced was PBMCs. The source is a human donor in good health (CMV status not recorded). Some clones in this sample may be carry-over from other donors' samples.

This sequence joins TRBV11-2 and TRBJ2-7, with D tentatively TRBD1 or TRBD2 (5 bases each). The CDR3 spans 16 residues. Per the germline V gene, CDR1 is SGHAT and CDR2 is FQNNGV. V was clipped by 3 bases and J by 4 bases, with 19 bases between them. The CDR3 loop is CASSFGDPIFGYEQYF. Written as DNA, the CDR3 is TGTGCCAGCAGCTTCGGGGACCCTATTTTTGGGTACGAGCAGTACTTC.

The chain combines TRBV5-4 with TRBJ2-5, with D possibly matching TRBD2 (6 bases). V lost 6 bases and J lost 5, with 17 bases in between. Germline CDR1 SGHNT, CDR2 YYREEE (reference sequence). The CDR3 has 14 amino acids. This chain's CDR3 is CASNILHGGETQYF. The CDR3 DNA reads TGTGCCAGCAACATTCTACACGGAGGGGAGACCCAGTACTTC.

In its sample, this clonotype was seen many times. The genes are TRBV7-2 and TRBJ2-7, with TRBD2 matching 11 bases. CDR3 length: 16 amino acids. The germline V gene has CDR1 SGHTA and CDR2 FQGNSA. The ends lost 5 bases at V and 2 bases at J; junction bases unmatched: 8. The DNA of the CDR3 is TGTGCCAGCAGCAGAGCTAGCGGGGGGTTAACCTACGAGCAGTACTTC. Translating gives CASSRASGGLTYEQYF.

In this sample, this clonotype turned up many times. The gene calls are TRBV7-6 and TRBJ2-7; D not certain. This CDR3 is built from 14 residues. The germline gives CDR1 SGHVS, CDR2 FNYEAQ. The V end lost 5 bases, the J end lost 0 bases, and 11 bases lay between the germline ends. The DNA of the CDR3 is TGTGCCAGCAGCACGGACCATAGCTCCTACGAGCAGTACTTC. Translated: CASSTDHSSYEQYF.

Ten or more counts support this clonotype. This chain uses TRBV12-3 or TRBV12-4 with TRBJ2-5; TRBD1 matches at 11 bases. J gave up 3 bases and V 9 bases, and 9 bases lay outside the gene matches. The CDR3 has 15 residues. In nucleotides, the CDR3 is TGTGCCAGTTCTCCGGGACAGGGGGTTAAAGAGACCCAGTACTTC. It is translated as CASSPGQGVKETQYF.

This clonotype has just a few counts. This rearrangement joins TRBV5-5 to TRBJ2-2; D is possibly TRBD1 (6 bases). The germline V gene has CDR1 SGHKS and CDR2 YYEKEE (reference sequence). The CDR3 consists of 16 residues. The ends were cut back, 0 bases at V and 0 bases at J, with 9 bases in the middle. The CDR3 region is CASSLATGANTGELFF. The DNA of the CDR3 is TGTGCCAGCAGCTTGGCGACAGGAGCGAACACCGGGGAGCTGTTTTTT.

On this clonotype: At one of its ends the junction is not consistent with the germline gene, which may arise from a read error. The rearrangement links TRBV20-1 to TRBJ2-6; no clear D gene. Germline loops: CDR1 DFQATT, CDR2 SNEGSKA (reference sequence). CDR3 length: 14 residues. The CDR3 nucleotides are TGCAGTGCTAGGGCCGCCCGTGGGTCCAACGTCCTGACTTTC. Protein: CSARAARGSNVLTF.

This clonotype was counted ten times or more. The chain links TRBV7-2 to TRBJ1-2; possibly TRBD1 for D (6 bases). Germline loops: CDR1 SGHTA, CDR2 FQGNSA. V was shortened by 5 bases and J by 1 base, with 14 bases between the two germline ends. This CDR3 region has 15 residues. The CDR3 DNA reads as TGTGCCAGCAGCCGGTACAGGGTTAATAACTATGGCTACACCTTC. It translates to CASSRYRVNNYGYTF.

This clonotype has only one observation. The J gene is TRBJ2-7, the V gene TRBV19, with 11 bases matching TRBD2. CDR1 and CDR2 from the germline V gene are LNHDA and SQIVND (reference sequence). Trimming cost V 4 bases and J 0 bases; bases outside gene matches: 11. The CDR3 runs 18 residues. The CDR3 loop reads CASSNDPPGLAGSYEQYF. The CDR3 nucleotides read TGTGCCAGTAGTAACGACCCGCCCGGACTAGCGGGCTCCTACGAGCAGTACTTC.

This clonotype has only a few counts. V usage is TRBV28 and J usage is TRBJ2-1; TRBD2 is a possible D gene (5 bases). CDR3 length: 13 residues. Germline values: CDR1 MDHEN, CDR2 SYDVKM. The germline V and J ends were trimmed by 6 bases and 3 bases, with 9 bases remaining between them. The CDR3 DNA follows: TGTGCCAGCAGCCCCGGACTCTACAATGAGCAGTTCTTC. As protein: CASSPGLYNEQFF. Using reference TRBV28 and TRBJ2-1 for the parts outside the CDR3, the full variable domain is DVKVTQSSRYLVKRTGEKVFLECVQDMDHENMFWYRQDPGLGLRLIYFSYDVKMKEKGDIPEGYSVSREKKERFSLILESASTNQTSMYLCASSPGLYNEQFFGPGTRLTVL.

A few counts support this clonotype. V is TRBV2 and J is TRBJ2-7, with D uncertain. The CDR3 is 13 amino acids. Germline V gene lookup returns CDR1 SNHLY and CDR2 FYNNEI. Trimming took off 4 bases at V and 6 bases at J, with 13 bases between the two ends. The CDR3 sequence is CASSAQFVGEQYF. DNA of the CDR3: TGTGCCAGCAGTGCCCAATTTGTCGGCGAGCAGTACTTC.

The gene calls are TRBV6-1 and TRBJ1-1; 7 bases are shared with TRBD1. Germline CDR1 and CDR2: MNHNS and SASEGT. The trim removed 3 bases at V and 0 bases at J, leaving 4 bases unmatched. The CDR3 length is 15 residues. The CDR3 loop is CASSEAGQMNTEAFF. CDR3 DNA: TGTGCCAGCAGTGAGGCGGGACAGATGAACACTGAAGCTTTCTTT.

This clonotype was detected ten times or more. The chain recombines TRBV7-9 with TRBJ2-1, with D perhaps TRBD1 (5 bases). The CDR3 contains 16 residues. Trimming took off 3 bases at V and 0 bases at J, with 12 bases between the two ends. From germline, CDR1 is SEHNR and CDR2 FQNEAQ (reference sequence). The CDR3 DNA reads as TGTGCCAGCAGCTTCAGGGCCAAGCCCTCCTACAATGAGCAGTTCTTC. It is translated as CASSFRAKPSYNEQFF.

This clonotype was found a few times. The rearrangement joins TRBV4-1 to TRBJ2-3, with D hard to call. Germline-derived CDR1 and CDR2 are MGHRA and YSYEKL. The V end was cut by 0 bases, the J end by 9 bases, with 13 bases between. CDR3 length: 14 amino acids. CDR3 loop: CASSQDVALVTQYF. CDR3 in DNA: TGCGCCAGCAGCCAAGATGTCGCGCTAGTAACGCAGTATTTT.